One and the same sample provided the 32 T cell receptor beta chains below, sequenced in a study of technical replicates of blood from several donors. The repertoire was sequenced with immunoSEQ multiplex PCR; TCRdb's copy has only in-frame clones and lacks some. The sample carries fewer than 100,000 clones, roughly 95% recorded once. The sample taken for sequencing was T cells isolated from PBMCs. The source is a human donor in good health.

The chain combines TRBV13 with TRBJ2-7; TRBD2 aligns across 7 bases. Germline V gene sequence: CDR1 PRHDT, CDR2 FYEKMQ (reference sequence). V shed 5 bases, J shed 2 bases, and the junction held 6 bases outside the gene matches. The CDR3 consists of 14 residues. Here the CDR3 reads CASSQRDWPYEQYF. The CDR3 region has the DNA TGTGCCAGCAGCCAGCGGGACTGGCCCTACGAGCAGTACTTC.

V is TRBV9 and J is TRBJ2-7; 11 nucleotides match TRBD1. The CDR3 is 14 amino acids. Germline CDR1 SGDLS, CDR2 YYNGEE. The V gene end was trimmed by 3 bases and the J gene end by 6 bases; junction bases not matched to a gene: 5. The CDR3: CASSGGQGVGEQYF. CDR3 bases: TGTGCCAGCAGCGGGGGACAGGGGGTGGGCGAGCAGTACTTC. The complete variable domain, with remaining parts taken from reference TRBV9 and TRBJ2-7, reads DSGVTQTPKHLITATGQRVTLRCSPRSGDLSVYWYQQSLDQGLQFLIQYYNGEERAKGNILERFSAQQFPDLHSELNLSSLELGDSALYFCASSGGQGVGEQYFGPGTRLTVT.

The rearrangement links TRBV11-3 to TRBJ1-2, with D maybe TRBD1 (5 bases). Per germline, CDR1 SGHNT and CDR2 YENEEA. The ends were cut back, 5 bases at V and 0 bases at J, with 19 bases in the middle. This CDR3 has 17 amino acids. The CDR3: CASSPRGGYQANYGYTF. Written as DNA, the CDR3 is TGTGCCAGCAGCCCTCGCGGGGGGTATCAAGCTAACTATGGCTACACCTTC.

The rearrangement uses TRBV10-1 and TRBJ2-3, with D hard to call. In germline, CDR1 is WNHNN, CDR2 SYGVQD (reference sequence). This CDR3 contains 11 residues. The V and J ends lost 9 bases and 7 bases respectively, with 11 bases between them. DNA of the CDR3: TGCGCCAGTGACGACGGGTATACGCAGTATTTT. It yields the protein CASDDGYTQYF.

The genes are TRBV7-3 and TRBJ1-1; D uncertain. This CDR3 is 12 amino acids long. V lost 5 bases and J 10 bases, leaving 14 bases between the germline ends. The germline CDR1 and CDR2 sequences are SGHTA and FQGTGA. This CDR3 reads CASSPGEGTAFF. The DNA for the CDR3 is TGTGCCAGCAGCCCCGGGGAGGGTACAGCTTTCTTT.

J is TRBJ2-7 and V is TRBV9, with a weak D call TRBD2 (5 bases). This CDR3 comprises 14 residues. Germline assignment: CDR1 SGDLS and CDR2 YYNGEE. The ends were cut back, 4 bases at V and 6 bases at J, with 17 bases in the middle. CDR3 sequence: CASSSGPQLGEQYF. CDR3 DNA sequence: TGTGCCAGCAGCAGCGGACCCCAGCTGGGCGAGCAGTACTTC.

CDR3 sequence reads: CASSLGSVVQGQETQYF. The CDR3 DNA follows: TGCGCCAGCAGCCTCGGATCTGTCGTCCAGGGTCAAGAGACCCAGTACTTC. The genes are TRBV5-1 and TRBJ2-5, with TRBD1 as a possible D gene (5 bases). This CDR3 has 17 residues. Germline CDR1 is SGHRS and CDR2 is YFSETQ. Trimming stripped 4 bases from V and 2 bases from J, with 21 bases between.

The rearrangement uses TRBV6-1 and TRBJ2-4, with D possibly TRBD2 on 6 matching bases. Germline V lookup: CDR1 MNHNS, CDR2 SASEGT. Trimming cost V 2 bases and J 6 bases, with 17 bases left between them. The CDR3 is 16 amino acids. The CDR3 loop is CASSELGGGGGNIQYF. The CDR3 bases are TGTGCCAGCAGTGAATTGGGAGGAGGTGGAGGAAACATTCAGTACTTC.

The DNA for the CDR3 is TGTGCCAGCCTGCCAGGTGTGGGCGCCTACGAGCAGTACTTC. Protein sequence: CASLPGVGAYEQYF. The chain links TRBV6-1 to TRBJ2-5; no reliable D call. TRBJ2-7 explains the end of the DNA better; the J call may be wrong. The CDR3 is 14 residues long. Germline V gives CDR1 MNHNS, CDR2 SASEGT.

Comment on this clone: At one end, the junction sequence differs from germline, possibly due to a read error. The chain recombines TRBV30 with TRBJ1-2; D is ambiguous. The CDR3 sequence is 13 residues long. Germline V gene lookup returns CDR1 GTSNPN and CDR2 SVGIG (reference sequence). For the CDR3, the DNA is TGTGCCTGGAGTGTGAGGAGGGAATATGGCTGCACCTTC. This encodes CAWSVRREYGCTF.

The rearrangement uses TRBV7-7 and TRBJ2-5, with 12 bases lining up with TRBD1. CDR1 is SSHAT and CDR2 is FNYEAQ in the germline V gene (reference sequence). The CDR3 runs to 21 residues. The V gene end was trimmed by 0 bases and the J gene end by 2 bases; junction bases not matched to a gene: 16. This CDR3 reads CASSLAPIGTGGIVIQETQYF. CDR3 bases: TGTGCCAGCAGCTTAGCTCCGATCGGGACAGGGGGCATAGTTATACAAGAGACCCAGTACTTC.

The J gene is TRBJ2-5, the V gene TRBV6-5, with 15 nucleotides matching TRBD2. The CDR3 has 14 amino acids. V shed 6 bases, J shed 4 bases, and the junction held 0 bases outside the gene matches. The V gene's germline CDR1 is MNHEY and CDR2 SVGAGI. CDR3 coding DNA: TGTGCCAGCAGGGGACTAGCGGGAGGAGAGACCCAGTACTTC. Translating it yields CASRGLAGGETQYF.

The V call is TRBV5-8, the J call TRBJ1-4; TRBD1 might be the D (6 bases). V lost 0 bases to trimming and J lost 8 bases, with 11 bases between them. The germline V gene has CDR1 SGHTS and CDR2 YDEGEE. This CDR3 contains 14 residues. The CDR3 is CASSLGTAEEKLFF. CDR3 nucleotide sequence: TGTGCCAGCAGCTTGGGGACAGCGGAGGAAAAACTGTTTTTT.

As DNA, the CDR3 is TGTGCCAGCAGCCAGATGGTCGGAGGCGGTGAAGCTTTCTTT. The encoded protein is CASSQMVGGGEAFF. The chain couples TRBV11-1 to TRBJ1-1; the D is unclear. In germline, CDR1 is SGHAT, CDR2 FQDESV (reference sequence). This CDR3 has 14 amino acids. V was clipped by 5 bases and J by 7 bases, with 17 bases between them.

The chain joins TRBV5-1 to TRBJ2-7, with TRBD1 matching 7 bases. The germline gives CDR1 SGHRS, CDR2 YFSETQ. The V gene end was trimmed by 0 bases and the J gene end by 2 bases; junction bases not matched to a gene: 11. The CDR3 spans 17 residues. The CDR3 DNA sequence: TGCGCCAGCAGCTTGGCCTCTCAGGGACAGAGACCCTACGAGCAGTACTTC. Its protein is CASSLASQGQRPYEQYF.

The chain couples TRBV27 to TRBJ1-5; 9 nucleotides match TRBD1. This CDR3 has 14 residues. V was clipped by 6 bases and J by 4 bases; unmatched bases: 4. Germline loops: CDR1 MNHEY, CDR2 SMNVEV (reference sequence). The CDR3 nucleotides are TGTGCCAGCAGAATGGGACAGGGTAATCAGCCCCAGCATTTT. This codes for CASRMGQGNQPQHF.

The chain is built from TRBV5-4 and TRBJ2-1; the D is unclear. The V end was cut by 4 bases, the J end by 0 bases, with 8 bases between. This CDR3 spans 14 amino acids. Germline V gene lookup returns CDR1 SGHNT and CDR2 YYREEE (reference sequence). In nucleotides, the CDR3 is TGTGCCAGCAGCCGAGCAAGCTCCTACAATGAGCAGTTCTTC. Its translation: CASSRASSYNEQFF.

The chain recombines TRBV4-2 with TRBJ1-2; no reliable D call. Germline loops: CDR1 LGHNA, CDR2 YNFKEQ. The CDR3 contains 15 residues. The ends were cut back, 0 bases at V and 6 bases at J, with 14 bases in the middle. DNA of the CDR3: TGTGCCAGCAGCCAAGACGCTCTTCGAGTTGATGGCTACACCTTC. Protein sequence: CASSQDALRVDGYTF.

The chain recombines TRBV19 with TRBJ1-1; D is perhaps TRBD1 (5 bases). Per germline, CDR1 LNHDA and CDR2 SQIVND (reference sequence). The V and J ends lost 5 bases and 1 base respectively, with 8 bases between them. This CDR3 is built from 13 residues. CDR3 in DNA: TGTGCCAGTAGTTCTACAGGGAACACTGAAGCTTTCTTT. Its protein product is CASSSTGNTEAFF. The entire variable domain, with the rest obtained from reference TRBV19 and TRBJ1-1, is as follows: DGGITQSPKYLFRKEGQNVTLSCEQNLNHDAMYWYRQDPGQGLRLIYYSQIVNDFQKGDIAEGYSVSREKKESFPLTVTSAQKNPTAFYLCASSSTGNTEAFFGQGTRLTVV.

The CDR3 coding sequence is TGTGCCAGCAGCTCCTTGACTAGCCTCAGCACAGATACGCAGTATTTT. This gives the protein CASSSLTSLSTDTQYF. V gene TRBV7-2 combines with J gene TRBJ2-3, with 7 bases identical to TRBD2. CDR1 and CDR2 (germline): SGHTA, FQGNSA. V was clipped by 4 bases and J by 0 bases; unmatched bases: 7. The CDR3 is 16 amino acids.

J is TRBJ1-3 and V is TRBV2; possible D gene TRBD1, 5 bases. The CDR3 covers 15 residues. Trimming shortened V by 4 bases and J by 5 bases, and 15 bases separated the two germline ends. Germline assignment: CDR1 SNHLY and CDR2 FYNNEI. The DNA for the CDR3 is TGTGCCAGCAGTGGTCGGGGGTGGATCAGAAACACCATATATTTT. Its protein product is CASSGRGWIRNTIYF.

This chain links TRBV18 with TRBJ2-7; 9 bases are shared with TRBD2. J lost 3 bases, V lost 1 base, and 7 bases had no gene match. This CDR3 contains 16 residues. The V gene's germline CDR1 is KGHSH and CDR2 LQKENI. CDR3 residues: CASSPRALAGYYEQYF. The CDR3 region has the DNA TGTGCCAGCTCACCACGAGCCCTAGCGGGGTACTACGAGCAGTACTTC.

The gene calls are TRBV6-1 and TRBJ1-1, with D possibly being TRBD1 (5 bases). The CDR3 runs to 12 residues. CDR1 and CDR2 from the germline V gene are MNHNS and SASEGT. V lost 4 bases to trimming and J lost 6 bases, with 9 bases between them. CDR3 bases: TGTGCCAGCAGTGCAGGGATTCCTGAAGCTTTCTTT. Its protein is CASSAGIPEAFF.

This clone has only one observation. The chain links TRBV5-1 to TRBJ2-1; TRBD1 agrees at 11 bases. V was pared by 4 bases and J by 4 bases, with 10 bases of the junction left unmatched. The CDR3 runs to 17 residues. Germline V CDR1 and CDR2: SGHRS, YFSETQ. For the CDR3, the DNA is TGCGCCAGCAGCACCACGGTGGGGACAGGGGGTTACAATGAGCAGTTCTTC. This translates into CASSTTVGTGGYNEQFF.

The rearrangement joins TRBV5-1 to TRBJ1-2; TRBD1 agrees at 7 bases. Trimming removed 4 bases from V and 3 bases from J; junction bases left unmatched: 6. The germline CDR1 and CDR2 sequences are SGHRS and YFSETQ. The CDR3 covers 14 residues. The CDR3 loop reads CASSRQGMDYGYTF. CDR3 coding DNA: TGCGCCAGCAGCCGACAGGGAATGGACTATGGCTACACCTTC.

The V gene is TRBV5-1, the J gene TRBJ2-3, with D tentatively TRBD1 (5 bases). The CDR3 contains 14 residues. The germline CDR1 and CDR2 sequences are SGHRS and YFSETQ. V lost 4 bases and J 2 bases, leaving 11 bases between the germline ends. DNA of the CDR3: TGCGCCAGCAGCGTGACAGACCCCACAGATACGCAGTATTTT. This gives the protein CASSVTDPTDTQYF.

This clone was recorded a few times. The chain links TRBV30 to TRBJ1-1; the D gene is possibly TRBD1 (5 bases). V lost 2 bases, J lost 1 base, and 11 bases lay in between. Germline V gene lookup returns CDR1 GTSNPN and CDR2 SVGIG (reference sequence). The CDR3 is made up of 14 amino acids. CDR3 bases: TGTGCCTGGAGTACGACAGCAAGGAACACTGAAGCTTTCTTT. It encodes CAWSTTARNTEAFF.

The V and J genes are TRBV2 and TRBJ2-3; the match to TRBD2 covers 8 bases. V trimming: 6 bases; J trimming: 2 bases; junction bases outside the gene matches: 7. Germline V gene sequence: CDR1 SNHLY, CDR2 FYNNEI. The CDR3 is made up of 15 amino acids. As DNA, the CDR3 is TGTGCCAGCAGGGGGACTAGTCAATCCACAGATACGCAGTATTTT. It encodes CASRGTSQSTDTQYF.

Here the CDR3 reads CASSSHQGNTGELFF. The CDR3 region has the DNA TGTGCCAGCAGTAGCCACCAGGGAAACACCGGGGAGCTGTTTTTT. V and J are TRBV6-5 and TRBJ2-2, with D possibly matching TRBD1 (5 bases). The CDR3 has 15 residues. CDR1 and CDR2 from the germline V gene are MNHEY and SVGAGI. V lost 5 bases to trimming and J lost 2 bases, with 12 bases between them.

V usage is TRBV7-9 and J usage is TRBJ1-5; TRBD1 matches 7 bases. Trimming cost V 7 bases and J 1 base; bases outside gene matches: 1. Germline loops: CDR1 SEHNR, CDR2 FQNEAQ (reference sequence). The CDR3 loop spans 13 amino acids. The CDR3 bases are TGTGCCAGCACCAGGGGGAGCAATCAGCCCCAGCATTTT. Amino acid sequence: CASTRGSNQPQHF.

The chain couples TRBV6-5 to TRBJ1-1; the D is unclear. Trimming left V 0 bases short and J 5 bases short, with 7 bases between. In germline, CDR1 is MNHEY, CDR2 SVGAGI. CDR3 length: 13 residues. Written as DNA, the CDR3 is TGTGCCAGCAGTTACTCCGAAACAACTGAAGCTTTCTTT. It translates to CASSYSETTEAFF.

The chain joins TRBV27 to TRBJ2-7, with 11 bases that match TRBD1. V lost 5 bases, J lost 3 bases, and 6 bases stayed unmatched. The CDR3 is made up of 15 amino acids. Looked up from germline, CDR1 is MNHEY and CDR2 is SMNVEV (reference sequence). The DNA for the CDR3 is TGTGCCAGCAGTGAAGGGACAGGGGGTTACTACGAGCAGTACTTC. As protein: CASSEGTGGYYEQYF.